Listed below are T cell receptor beta chains from one sample, sequenced in a study of T cells in Graves' hyperthyroidism and ophthalmopathy. Each CDR3 protein gets one entry after TCRdb re-called the multiplex PCR reads with MiXCR. The sample contains about 610,000 distinct CDR3 sequences, roughly 14% of which appear only once. Sequenced sample: blood. The receptors stem from a woman in her 40s with Graves' ophthalmopathy. The CDR3 runs from the conserved cysteine through the conserved F or W. D genes are given only for firm matches. A clone size is listed for some rows: how often the clone was seen (once, few, many), or a class if it is expanded.

V,J,size,D,DNA,CDR3
TRBV6-2/TRBV6-3,TRBJ2-7,few,-,TGTGCCAGCTCTGGACTAAGCGATACATACGAGCAGTACTTC,CASSGLSDTYEQYF
TRBV12-3/TRBV12-4,TRBJ2-5,many,-,TGTGCCACCATGGACATACAAGAGACCCAGTACTTC,CATMDIQETQYF
TRBV27,TRBJ1-1,many,-,TGTGCCAGCAGTTTATTGGGGGCAAGTATTGCTGAAGCTTTCTTT,CASSLLGASIAEAFF
TRBV6-6,TRBJ1-5,many,TRBD1,TGTGCCAGGCCCTTTTCACCGGGACAGGGGGCGCCGGAATGCAATCAGCCCCAGCATTTT,CARPFSPGQGAPECNQPQHF
TRBV20-1,TRBJ1-1,many,-,TGCAGTGCTAGAGATCTACAGGGAACTGAAGCTTTCTTT,CSARDLQGTEAFF
TRBV7-2,TRBJ1-2,-,TRBD1,TGTGCCAGCAGCTTAAGGCAGGGGGATCTCACCTTC,CASSLRQGDLTF
TRBV2,TRBJ2-7,many,TRBD2,TGTGCCAGCATAAAAGGACTAGCGAACTCCAACGAGCAGTACTTC,CASIKGLANSNEQYF
TRBV28,TRBJ2-5,-,TRBD2,TGTGCCAGCAGCAATAGCGGGAAGGAGACCCAGTACTTC,CASSNSGKETQYF
TRBV28,TRBJ2-7,many,TRBD2,TGTGCCAGCAGTTCCCTAGCGGGAGGCTCCTACGAGCAGTACTTC,CASSSLAGGSYEQYF
TRBV6-2/TRBV6-3,TRBJ2-2,many,-,TGTGCCAGCAGCGCGATGGGGGGCCTAACGACCGGGGAGCTGTTTTTT,CASSAMGGLTTGELFF
TRBV15,TRBJ2-3,many,-,TGTGCCACTAGCAGGGCGGCTGTTGATACGCAGTATTTT,CATSRAAVDTQYF
TRBV7-8,TRBJ1-5,many,-,TGTGCCAGCAGCATTCAGGGTCCGGGCAATCAGCCCCAGCATTTT,CASSIQGPGNQPQHF
TRBV29-1,TRBJ2-7,once,TRBD2,TGCAGCGTTGAACTACTAGCGGGAGCCTACGAGCAGTACTTC,CSVELLAGAYEQYF
TRBV11-2,TRBJ2-5,many,-,TGTGCCAGCAGCAACTCCCCATTGTACCAAGAGACCCAGTACTTC,CASSNSPLYQETQYF
TRBV7-8,TRBJ2-7,-,-,TGTGCCAGCATGGAGGGGGCGAGGGAGCTGTACTTC,CASMEGARELYF
TRBV11-2,TRBJ1-1,few,-,TGTGCCAGCAGCCCCCCGGGTGGGTACACTGAAGCTTTCTTT,CASSPPGGYTEAFF
TRBV25-1,TRBJ1-2,few,-,TGTGCCAGCAGTGATGGTCAGAACTATGGCTACACCTTC,CASSDGQNYGYTF
TRBV30,TRBJ1-2,many,-,TGTGCCTGGAGTGGGCAGGGTTTAGTGTATGGCTACACCTTC,CAWSGQGLVYGYTF
TRBV29-1,TRBJ2-5,many,-,TGCAGCGGGTCGAGACAGCAAAAAGAGACCCAGTACTTC,CSGSRQQKETQYF
TRBV6-2/TRBV6-3,TRBJ2-7,many,TRBD1,TGTGCCAGCAGTACCGCCGGGACAGGGTTCCACGAGCAGTACTTC,CASSTAGTGFHEQYF
TRBV19,TRBJ1-5,-,-,TGTGCCAGTATCCCCGGAGTATATAGCAATCAGCCCCAGCATTTT,CASIPGVYSNQPQHF
TRBV2,TRBJ1-5,many,-,TGTGCCAGCAGCGATGACTACAATCAGCCCCAGCATTTT,CASSDDYNQPQHF
TRBV6-2/TRBV6-3,TRBJ2-7,many,TRBD2,TGTGCCAGCAGTTACACGTACCCGGGACTAGCGGGGATAAACTACGAGCAGTACTTC,CASSYTYPGLAGINYEQYF
TRBV6-1,TRBJ1-3,-,TRBD1,TGTGCCAGCAGTGCCGGGACAGGGAGTCCACTTGGAAACACCATATATTTT,CASSAGTGSPLGNTIYF
TRBV9,TRBJ1-1,-,-,TGTGCCAGCAGCGTAGCGGGGGGGTGGGTGAACACTGAAGCTTTCTTT,CASSVAGGWVNTEAFF
TRBV12-3/TRBV12-4,TRBJ1-1,many,-,TGTGCCAGCAGCCCCAGGGAGGCCACTGAAGCTTTCTTT,CASSPREATEAFF
TRBV24-1,TRBJ2-5,many,TRBD2,TGTGCCACCAGTGATTTCGGGACTAGCGGGAGGTGGGAGACCCAGTACTTC,CATSDFGTSGRWETQYF
TRBV7-3,TRBJ2-2,many,TRBD2,TGTGCCAGCAGGCGGGAGTTGAACACCGGGGAGCTGTTTTTT,CASRRELNTGELFF
TRBV2,TRBJ1-1,few,-,TGTGCCAGCAGTGAGGTCCAGGGCTCTGAAGCTTTCTTT,CASSEVQGSEAFF
TRBV10-3,TRBJ1-1,few,-,TGTGCCATCAGGAGAACGGGCACTGAAGCTTTCTTT,CAIRRTGTEAFF
TRBV11-2,TRBJ1-1,many,-,TGTGCCAGCAGCTTAGATTATAGCGGAACTGAAGCTTTCTTT,CASSLDYSGTEAFF
TRBV6-1,TRBJ1-2,many,TRBD1,TGTGCCAGCAGTGAAAACCTTCAGACAGGGAGTGGTGGCTACACCTTC,CASSENLQTGSGGYTF
TRBV27,TRBJ2-2,few,TRBD1,TGTGCCAGCAGGGGTGGGGTACAGGGGGCGTACACCGGGGAGCTGTTTTTT,CASRGGVQGAYTGELFF
TRBV4-2,TRBJ1-5,many,-,TGTGCCAGCAGCCAAGATCAGGGTAACGCGCAGCCCCAGCATTTT,CASSQDQGNAQPQHF
TRBV18,TRBJ2-5,few,TRBD2,TGTGCCAGCTCACCGACTAGCGGCAACCAAGAGACCCAGTACTTC,CASSPTSGNQETQYF
TRBV28,TRBJ2-7,many,-,TGTGCCAGCGCCGCTCCTTCCTACGAGCAGTACTTC,CASAAPSYEQYF
TRBV9,TRBJ2-7,many,-,TGTGCCAGCAGCGTAGCGCCATCGGGCTACGAGCAGTACTTC,CASSVAPSGYEQYF
TRBV28,TRBJ1-5,many,TRBD1,TGTGCCAGCAGTTTGGCTCGACAGGGGGTGGGGGATCAGCCCCAGCATTTT,CASSLARQGVGDQPQHF
TRBV7-9,TRBJ1-2,many,-,TGTGCCAGCAGCTTAGGCCCGGGGGAGGGGGTCTACACCTTC,CASSLGPGEGVYTF
TRBV14,TRBJ2-1,-,TRBD2,TGTGCCAGCAGCCAGACTAGCGGTAAAAATGAGCAGTTCTTC,CASSQTSGKNEQFF
TRBV15,TRBJ2-7,many,TRBD2,TGTGCCACCAGCAGAGATAGTAGCGGGGGTCGGGACGAGCAGTACTTC,CATSRDSSGGRDEQYF
TRBV5-1,TRBJ2-1,many,TRBD1,TGCGCCAGCAGACGTAGACAGGGGTACAATGAGCAGTTCTTC,CASRRRQGYNEQFF
TRBV15,TRBJ2-3,few,-,TGTGCCACCAGCAGAGGCCCTGAGACAGATACGCAGTATTTT,CATSRGPETDTQYF
TRBV28,TRBJ2-7,-,TRBD2,TGTGCCAGCAGACAGACTAGCGGGAGCGGCTACGAGCAGTACTTC,CASRQTSGSGYEQYF
TRBV11-1,TRBJ2-7,many,TRBD1,TGTGCCAGCAGCTTACCCCGGGGACAGGCCAACTACGAGCAGTACTTC,CASSLPRGQANYEQYF
TRBV29-1,TRBJ2-5,many,-,TGCAGCGTTGTCGCGTATGAGACCCAGTACTTC,CSVVAYETQYF
TRBV12-3/TRBV12-4,TRBJ1-2,many,-,TGTGCCAGCAGGGTTAATGGTTTGGACTATGGCTACACCTTC,CASRVNGLDYGYTF
TRBV12-3/TRBV12-4,TRBJ1-2,many,TRBD1,TGTGCCAGCAGGTCTCGGACAGGCCGGCGAGGCTACACCTTC,CASRSRTGRRGYTF
TRBV6-1,TRBJ1-5,many,-,TGTGCCAGCAGGGAGGGGAGACATAGCAATCAGCCCCAGCATTTT,CASREGRHSNQPQHF
TRBV16,TRBJ2-7,many,-,TGTGCCAGCAGCCGAGCACTCGGGGTCGAGCAGTACTTC,CASSRALGVEQYF
TRBV4-1,TRBJ1-3,-,TRBD1,TGCGCCAGCAACCAGCGGACAGGGGGCAGGGGAAACACCATATATTTT,CASNQRTGGRGNTIYF
TRBV6-2/TRBV6-3,TRBJ1-5,few,-,TGTGCCAGCAGTTACGATTTGGGAGTCCCCCAGCATTTT,CASSYDLGVPQHF
TRBV6-2/TRBV6-3,TRBJ2-2,few,TRBD1,TGTGCCAGCAGTTTCCGGGACAGACAGAACACCGGGGAGCTGTTTTTT,CASSFRDRQNTGELFF
TRBV29-1,TRBJ2-7,many,-,TGCAGCGTTCGAGAACAGGGATACTACGAGCAGTACTTC,CSVREQGYYEQYF